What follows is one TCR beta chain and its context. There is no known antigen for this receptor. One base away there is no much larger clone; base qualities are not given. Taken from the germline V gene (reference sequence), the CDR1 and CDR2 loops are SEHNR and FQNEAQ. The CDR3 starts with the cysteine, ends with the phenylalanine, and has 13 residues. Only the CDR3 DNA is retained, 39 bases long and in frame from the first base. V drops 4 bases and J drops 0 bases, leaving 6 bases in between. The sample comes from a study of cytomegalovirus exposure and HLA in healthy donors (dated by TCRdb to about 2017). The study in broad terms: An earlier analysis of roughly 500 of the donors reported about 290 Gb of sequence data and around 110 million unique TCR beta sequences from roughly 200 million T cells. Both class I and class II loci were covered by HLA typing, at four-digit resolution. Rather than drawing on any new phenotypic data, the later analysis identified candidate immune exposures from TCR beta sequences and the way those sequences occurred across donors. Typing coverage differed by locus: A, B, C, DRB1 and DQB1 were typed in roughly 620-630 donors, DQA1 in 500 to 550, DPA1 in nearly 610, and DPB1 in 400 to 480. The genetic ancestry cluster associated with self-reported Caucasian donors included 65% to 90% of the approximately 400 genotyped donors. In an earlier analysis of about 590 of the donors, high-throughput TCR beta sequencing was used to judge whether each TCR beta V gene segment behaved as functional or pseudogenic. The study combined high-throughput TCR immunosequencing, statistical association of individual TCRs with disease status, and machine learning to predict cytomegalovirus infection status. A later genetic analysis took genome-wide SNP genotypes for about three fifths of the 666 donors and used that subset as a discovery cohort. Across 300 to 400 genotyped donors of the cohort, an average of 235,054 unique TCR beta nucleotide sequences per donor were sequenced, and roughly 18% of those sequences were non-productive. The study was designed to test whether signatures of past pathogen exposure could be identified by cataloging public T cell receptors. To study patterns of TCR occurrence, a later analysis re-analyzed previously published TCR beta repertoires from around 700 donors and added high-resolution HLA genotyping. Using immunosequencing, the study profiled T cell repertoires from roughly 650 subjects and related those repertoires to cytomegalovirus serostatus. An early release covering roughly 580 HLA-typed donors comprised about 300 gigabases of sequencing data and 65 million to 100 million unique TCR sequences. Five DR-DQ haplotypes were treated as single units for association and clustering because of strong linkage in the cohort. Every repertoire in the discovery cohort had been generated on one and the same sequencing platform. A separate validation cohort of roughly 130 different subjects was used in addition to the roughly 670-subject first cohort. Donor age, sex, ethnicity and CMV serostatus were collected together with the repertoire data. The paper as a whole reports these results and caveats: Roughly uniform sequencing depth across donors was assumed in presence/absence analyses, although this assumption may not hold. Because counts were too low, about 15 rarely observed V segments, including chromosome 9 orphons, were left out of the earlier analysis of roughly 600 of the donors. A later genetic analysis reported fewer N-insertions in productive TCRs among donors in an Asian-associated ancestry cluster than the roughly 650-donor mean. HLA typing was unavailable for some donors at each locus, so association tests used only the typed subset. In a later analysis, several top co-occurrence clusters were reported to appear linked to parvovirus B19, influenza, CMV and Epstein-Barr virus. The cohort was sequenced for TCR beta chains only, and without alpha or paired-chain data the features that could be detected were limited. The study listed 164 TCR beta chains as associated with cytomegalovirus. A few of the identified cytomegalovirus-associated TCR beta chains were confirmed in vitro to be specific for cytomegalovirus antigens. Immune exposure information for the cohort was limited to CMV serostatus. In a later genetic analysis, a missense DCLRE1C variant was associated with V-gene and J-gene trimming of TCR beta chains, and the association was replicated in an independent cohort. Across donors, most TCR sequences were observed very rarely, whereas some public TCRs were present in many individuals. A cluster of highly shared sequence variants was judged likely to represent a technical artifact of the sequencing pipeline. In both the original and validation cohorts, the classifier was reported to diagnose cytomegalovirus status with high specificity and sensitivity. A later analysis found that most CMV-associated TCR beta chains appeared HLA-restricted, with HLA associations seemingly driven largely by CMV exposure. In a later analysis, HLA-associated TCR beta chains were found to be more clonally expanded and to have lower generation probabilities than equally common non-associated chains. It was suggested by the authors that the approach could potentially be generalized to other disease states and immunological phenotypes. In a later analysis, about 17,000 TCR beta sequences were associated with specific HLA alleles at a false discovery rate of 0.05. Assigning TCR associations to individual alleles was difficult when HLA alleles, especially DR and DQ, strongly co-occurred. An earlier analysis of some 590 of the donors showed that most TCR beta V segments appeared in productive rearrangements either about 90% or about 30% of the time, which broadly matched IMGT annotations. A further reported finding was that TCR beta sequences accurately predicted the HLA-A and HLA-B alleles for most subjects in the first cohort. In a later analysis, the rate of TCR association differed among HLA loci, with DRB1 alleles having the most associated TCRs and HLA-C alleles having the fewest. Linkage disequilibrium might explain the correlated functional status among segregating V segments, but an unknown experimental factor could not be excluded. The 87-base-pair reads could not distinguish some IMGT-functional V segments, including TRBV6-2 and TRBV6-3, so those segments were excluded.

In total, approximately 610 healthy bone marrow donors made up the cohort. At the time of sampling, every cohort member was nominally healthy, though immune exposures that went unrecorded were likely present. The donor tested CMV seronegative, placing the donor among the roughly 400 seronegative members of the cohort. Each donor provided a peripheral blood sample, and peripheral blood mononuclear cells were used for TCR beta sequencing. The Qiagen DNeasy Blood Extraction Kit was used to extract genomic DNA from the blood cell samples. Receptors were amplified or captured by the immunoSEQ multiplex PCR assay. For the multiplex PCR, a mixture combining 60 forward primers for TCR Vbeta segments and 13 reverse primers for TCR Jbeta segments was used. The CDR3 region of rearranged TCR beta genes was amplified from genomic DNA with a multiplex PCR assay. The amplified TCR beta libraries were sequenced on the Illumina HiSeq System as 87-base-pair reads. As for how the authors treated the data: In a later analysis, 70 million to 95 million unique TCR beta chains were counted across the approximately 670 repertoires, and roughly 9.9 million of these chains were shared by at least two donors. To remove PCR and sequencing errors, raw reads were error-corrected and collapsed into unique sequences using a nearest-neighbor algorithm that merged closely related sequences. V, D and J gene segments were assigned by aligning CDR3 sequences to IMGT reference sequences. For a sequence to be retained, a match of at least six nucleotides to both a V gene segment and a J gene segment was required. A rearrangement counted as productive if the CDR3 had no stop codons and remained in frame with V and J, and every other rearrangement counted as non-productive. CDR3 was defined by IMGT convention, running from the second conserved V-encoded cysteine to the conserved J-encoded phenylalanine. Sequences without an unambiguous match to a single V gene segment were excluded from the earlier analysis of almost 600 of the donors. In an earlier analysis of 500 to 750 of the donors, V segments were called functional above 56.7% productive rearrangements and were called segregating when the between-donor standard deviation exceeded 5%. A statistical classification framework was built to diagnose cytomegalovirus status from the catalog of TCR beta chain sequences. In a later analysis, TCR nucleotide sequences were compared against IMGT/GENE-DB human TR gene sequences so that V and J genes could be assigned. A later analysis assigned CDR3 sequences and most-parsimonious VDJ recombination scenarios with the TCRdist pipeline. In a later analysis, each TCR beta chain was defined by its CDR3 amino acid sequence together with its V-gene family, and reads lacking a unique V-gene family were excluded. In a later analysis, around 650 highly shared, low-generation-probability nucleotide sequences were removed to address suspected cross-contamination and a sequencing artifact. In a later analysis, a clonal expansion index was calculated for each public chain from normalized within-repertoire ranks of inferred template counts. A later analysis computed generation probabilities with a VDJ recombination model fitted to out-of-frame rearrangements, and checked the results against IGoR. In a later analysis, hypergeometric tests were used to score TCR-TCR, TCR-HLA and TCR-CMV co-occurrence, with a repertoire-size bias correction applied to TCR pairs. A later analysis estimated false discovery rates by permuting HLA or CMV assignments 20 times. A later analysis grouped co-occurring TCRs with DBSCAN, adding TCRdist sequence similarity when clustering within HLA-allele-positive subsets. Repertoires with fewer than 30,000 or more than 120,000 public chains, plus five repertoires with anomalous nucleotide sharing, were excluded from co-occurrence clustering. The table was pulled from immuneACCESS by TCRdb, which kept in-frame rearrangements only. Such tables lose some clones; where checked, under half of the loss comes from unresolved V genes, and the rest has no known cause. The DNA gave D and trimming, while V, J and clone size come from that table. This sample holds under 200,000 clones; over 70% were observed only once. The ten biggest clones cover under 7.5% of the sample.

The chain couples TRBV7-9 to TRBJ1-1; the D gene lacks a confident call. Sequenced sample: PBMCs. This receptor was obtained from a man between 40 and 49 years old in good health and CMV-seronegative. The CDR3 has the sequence CASSSVLNTEAFF. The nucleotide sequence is TGTGCCAGCAGCTCCGTGTTGAACACTGAAGCTTTCTTT.